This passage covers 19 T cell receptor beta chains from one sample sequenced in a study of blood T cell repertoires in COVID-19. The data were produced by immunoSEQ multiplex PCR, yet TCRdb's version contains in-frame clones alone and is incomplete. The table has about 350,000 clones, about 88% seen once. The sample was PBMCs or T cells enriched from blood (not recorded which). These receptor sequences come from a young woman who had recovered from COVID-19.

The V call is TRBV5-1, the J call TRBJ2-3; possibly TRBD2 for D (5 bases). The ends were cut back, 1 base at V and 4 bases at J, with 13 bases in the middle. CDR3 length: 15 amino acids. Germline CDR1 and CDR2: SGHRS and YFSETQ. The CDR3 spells CASSLRGMGSDTQYF. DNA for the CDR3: TGCGCCAGCAGCTTGCGGGGAATGGGGTCAGATACGCAGTATTTT.

CDR3 in amino acids: CATSDPPNYGYTF. The CDR3 DNA sequence: TGTGCCACCAGTGACCCTCCCAACTATGGCTACACCTTC. The gene calls are TRBV24-1 and TRBJ1-2; the D is unclear. Trimming shortened V by 4 bases and J by 2 bases, and 7 bases separated the two germline ends. Germline CDR1 reads KGHDR; CDR2 reads SFDVKD. This CDR3 has 13 amino acids.

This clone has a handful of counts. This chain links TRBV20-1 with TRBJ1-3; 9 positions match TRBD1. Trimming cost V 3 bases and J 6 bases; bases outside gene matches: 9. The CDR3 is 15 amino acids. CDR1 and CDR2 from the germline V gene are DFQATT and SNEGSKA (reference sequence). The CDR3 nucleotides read TGCAGTGCTAGTAAGACAGGGGGATTTCAAAACACCATATATTTT. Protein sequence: CSASKTGGFQNTIYF.

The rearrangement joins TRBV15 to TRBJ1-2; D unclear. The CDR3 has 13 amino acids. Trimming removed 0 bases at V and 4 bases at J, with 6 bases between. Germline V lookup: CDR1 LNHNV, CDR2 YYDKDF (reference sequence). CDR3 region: CATSRDLVYGYTF. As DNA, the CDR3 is TGTGCCACCAGCAGAGATCTTGTCTATGGCTACACCTTC.

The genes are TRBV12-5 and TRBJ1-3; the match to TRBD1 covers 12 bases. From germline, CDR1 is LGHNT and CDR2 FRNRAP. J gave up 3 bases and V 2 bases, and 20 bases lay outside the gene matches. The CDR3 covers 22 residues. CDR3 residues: CASGLITLITGQGASGGNTIYF. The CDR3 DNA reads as TGTGCTAGTGGTTTGATAACTTTAATCACGGGACAGGGGGCTTCGGGTGGAAACACCATATATTTT.

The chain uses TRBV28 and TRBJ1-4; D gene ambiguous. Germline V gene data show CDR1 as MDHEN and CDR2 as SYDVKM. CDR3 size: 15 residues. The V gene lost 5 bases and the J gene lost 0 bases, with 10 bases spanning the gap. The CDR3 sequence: CASSLEVATNEKLFF. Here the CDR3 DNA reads TGTGCCAGCAGTCTAGAGGTTGCAACTAATGAAAAACTGTTTTTT.

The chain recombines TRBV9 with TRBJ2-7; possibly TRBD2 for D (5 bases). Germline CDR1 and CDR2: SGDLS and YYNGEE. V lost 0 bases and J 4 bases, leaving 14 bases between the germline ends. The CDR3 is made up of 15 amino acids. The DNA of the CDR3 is TGTGCCAGCAGCGTAGTCTCCAGTCCGGGGTACGAGCAGTACTTC. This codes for CASSVVSSPGYEQYF.

The CDR3 nucleotides read TGTGCCAGCAGCCCGGGACAGAACTATGGCTACACCTTC. Translating it yields CASSPGQNYGYTF. The rearrangement links TRBV5-4 to TRBJ1-2; 7 bases fit TRBD1. The germline gives CDR1 SGHNT, CDR2 YYREEE (reference sequence). Trimming removed 4 bases from V and 2 bases from J; junction bases left unmatched: 2. The CDR3 spans 13 residues.

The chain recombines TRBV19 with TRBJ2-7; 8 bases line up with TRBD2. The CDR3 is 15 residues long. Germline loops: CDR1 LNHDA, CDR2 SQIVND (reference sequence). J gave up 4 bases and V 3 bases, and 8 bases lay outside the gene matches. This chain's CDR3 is CASSIAGGGNYEQYF. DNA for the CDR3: TGTGCCAGTAGTATTGCGGGGGGCGGCAATTACGAGCAGTACTTC.

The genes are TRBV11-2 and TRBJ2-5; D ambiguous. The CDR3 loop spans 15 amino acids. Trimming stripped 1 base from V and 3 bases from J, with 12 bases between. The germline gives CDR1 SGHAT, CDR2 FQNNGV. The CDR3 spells CASSLGPARKETQYF. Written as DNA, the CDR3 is TGTGCCAGCAGCTTAGGCCCAGCGAGGAAAGAGACCCAGTACTTC.

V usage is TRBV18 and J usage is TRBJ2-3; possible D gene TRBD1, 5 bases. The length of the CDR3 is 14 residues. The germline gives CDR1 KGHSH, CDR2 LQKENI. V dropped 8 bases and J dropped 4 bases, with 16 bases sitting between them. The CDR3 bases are TGTGCCAGCGTTCACCAGGGTGCGCCAGATACGCAGTATTTT. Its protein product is CASVHQGAPDTQYF.

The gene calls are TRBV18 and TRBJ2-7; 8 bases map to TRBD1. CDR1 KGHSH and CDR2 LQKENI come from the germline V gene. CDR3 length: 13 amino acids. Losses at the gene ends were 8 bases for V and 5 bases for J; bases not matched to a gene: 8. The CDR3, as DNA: TGTGCCAGCGCGGGGACAGGCGGCCACGAGCAGTACTTC. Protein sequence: CASAGTGGHEQYF. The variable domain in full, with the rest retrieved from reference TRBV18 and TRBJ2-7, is NAGVMQNPRHLVRRRGQEARLRCSPMKGHSHVYWYRQLPEEGLKFMVYLQKENIIDESGMPKERFSAEFPKEGPSILRIQQVVRGDSAAYFCASAGTGGHEQYFGPGTRLTVT.

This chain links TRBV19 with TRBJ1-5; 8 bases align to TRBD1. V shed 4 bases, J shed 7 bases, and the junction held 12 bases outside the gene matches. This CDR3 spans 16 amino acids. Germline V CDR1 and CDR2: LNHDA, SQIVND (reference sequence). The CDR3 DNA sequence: TGTGCCAGTAGTACAATAGACAGGGGCAAATACCAGCCCCAGCATTTT. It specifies CASSTIDRGKYQPQHF.

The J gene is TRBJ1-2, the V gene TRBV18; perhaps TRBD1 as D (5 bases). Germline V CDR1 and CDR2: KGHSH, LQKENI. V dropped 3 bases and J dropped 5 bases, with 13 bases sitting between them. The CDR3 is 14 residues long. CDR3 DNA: TGTGCCAGCTCACCCCCAGGGATGTTTTATGGCTACACCTTC. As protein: CASSPPGMFYGYTF. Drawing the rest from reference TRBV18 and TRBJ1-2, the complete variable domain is NAGVMQNPRHLVRRRGQEARLRCSPMKGHSHVYWYRQLPEEGLKFMVYLQKENIIDESGMPKERFSAEFPKEGPSILRIQQVVRGDSAAYFCASSPPGMFYGYTFGSGTRLTVV.

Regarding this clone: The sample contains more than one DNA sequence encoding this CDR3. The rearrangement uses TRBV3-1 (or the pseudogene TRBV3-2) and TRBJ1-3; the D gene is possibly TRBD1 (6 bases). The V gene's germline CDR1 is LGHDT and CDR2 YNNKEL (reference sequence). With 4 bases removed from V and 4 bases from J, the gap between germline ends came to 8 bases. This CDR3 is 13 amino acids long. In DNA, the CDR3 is TGTGCCAGCAGCCGAGGACAGGGAAACACCATATATTTT. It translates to CASSRGQGNTIYF.

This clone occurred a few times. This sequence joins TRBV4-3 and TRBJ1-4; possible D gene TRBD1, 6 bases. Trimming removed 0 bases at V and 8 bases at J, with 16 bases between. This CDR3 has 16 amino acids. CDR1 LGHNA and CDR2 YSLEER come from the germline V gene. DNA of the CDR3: TGCGCCAGCAGCCAAGAGTTTCCAGGGGTTGGGGAAAAACTGTTTTTT. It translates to CASSQEFPGVGEKLFF.

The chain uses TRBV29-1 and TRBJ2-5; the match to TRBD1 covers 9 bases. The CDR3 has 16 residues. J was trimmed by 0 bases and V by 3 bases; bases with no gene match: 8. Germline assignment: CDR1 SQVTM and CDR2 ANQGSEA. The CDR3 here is CSVEGQGTIYQETQYF. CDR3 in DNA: TGCAGCGTTGAGGGACAGGGTACGATCTACCAAGAGACCCAGTACTTC.

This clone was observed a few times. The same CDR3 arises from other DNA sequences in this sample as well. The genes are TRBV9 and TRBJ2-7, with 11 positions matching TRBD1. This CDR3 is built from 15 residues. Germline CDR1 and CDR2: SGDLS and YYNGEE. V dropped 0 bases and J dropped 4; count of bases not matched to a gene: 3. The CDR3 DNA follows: TGTGCCAGCAGCGTAGGGACAGGGGGCTCGTACGAGCAGTACTTC. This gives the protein CASSVGTGGSYEQYF.

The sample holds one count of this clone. The CDR3 bases are TGCGCCAGCAGCAAGGGGACAGGGGGCTGGGGTGAAGCTTTCTTT. Protein sequence: CASSKGTGGWGEAFF. The genes are TRBV4-1 and TRBJ1-1; 12 bases match TRBD1. Germline loops: CDR1 MGHRA, CDR2 YSYEKL. V was clipped by 5 bases and J by 7 bases; unmatched bases: 8. This CDR3 is 15 amino acids long.